The 32 T cell receptor beta chains below come from one sample, sequenced in a study of blood T cell repertoires in COVID-19. The table came from immunoSEQ multiplex PCR; TCRdb's copy has only in-frame clones and leaves some out. Of under 250,000 clones detected, 80% appear once; the ten largest clones hold approximately 4.3%. Input material: PBMCs or T cells enriched from blood (not recorded which). All receptors derive from a man younger than 40 with acute COVID-19.

This chain uses TRBV5-4 with TRBJ2-7; TRBD2 is a possible D gene (6 bases). The CDR3 covers 14 residues. Trimming cost V 2 bases and J 3 bases, with 12 bases left between them. Per germline, CDR1 SGHNT and CDR2 YYREEE (reference sequence). CDR3: CASSLGGGNYEQYF. CDR3 in DNA: TGTGCCAGCAGCTTAGGTGGCGGGAACTACGAGCAGTACTTC.

CDR3 nucleotides: TGTGCCAGCGGGAGGTGGGCTAATGAAAAACTGTTTTTT. Translation: CASGRWANEKLFF. The J gene is TRBJ1-4, the V gene TRBV19; D gene uncertain. Trimming took 9 bases from V and 3 from J, leaving 11 bases between them. Germline-derived CDR1 and CDR2 are LNHDA and SQIVND (reference sequence). This CDR3 has 13 residues.

The rearrangement uses TRBV27 and TRBJ1-2, with 7 bases matching TRBD1. The V segment lost 5 bases and the J segment 5 bases; nucleotides outside the gene matches: 5. The CDR3 extends over 13 amino acids. CDR1 is MNHEY and CDR2 is SMNVEV in the germline V gene (reference sequence). CDR3 in amino acids: CASSPTQGYGYTF. The CDR3 DNA reads TGTGCCAGCAGTCCGACACAGGGGTATGGCTACACCTTC.

This clone was found a few times. V usage is TRBV9 and J usage is TRBJ1-1; D is perhaps TRBD1 (6 bases). The germline CDR1 and CDR2 sequences are SGDLS and YYNGEE. CDR3 length: 15 residues. Trimming stripped 0 bases from V and 3 bases from J, with 12 bases between. The DNA for the CDR3 is TGTGCCAGCAGCGTAGCCGGGACAAAAGACACTGAAGCTTTCTTT. It translates to CASSVAGTKDTEAFF.

V and J are TRBV30 and TRBJ2-4, with 11 bases aligning to TRBD2. This CDR3 region has 20 residues. Unmatched junction bases numbered 13, after V lost 0 bases and J lost 0 bases. The germline V gene has CDR1 GTSNPN and CDR2 SVGIG (reference sequence). The CDR3 loop reads CAWSVQPSLAGGLAKNIQYF. CDR3 sequence (DNA): TGTGCCTGGAGTGTACAACCGAGTCTAGCGGGGGGCCTAGCCAAAAACATTCAGTACTTC.

The chain links TRBV5-1 to TRBJ1-1, with D uncertain. CDR3 length: 15 residues. V lost 4 bases, J lost 5 bases, and 18 bases lay in between. Germline V gene sequence: CDR1 SGHRS, CDR2 YFSETQ. The CDR3 region has the DNA TGCGCCAGCAGCCTAGCTGGGCAGCGTATAACTGAAGCTTTCTTT. Translating gives CASSLAGQRITEAFF.

This clone turned up a few times. The chain couples TRBV7-9 to TRBJ1-4; D is uncertain. Germline-derived CDR1 and CDR2 are SEHNR and FQNEAQ (reference sequence). Trimming took off 6 bases at V and 13 bases at J, with 15 bases between the two ends. This CDR3 comprises 12 residues. CDR3 residues: CASSGRYSRLFF. Here the CDR3 DNA reads TGTGCCAGCAGTGGGAGGTATTCTAGACTGTTTTTT.

The chain combines TRBV18 with TRBJ1-1; D is uncertain. The CDR3 is 15 amino acids. Trimming pared 3 bases from V and 7 bases from J, leaving 18 bases between. CDR1 is KGHSH, CDR2 LQKENI, per germline. CDR3 nucleotides: TGTGCCAGCTCACCCGAAGACACCATCTCACATGAAGCTTTCTTT. This gives the protein CASSPEDTISHEAFF.

The J gene is TRBJ1-6, the V gene TRBV19; a possible D gene is TRBD1 (6 bases). Per the germline V gene, CDR1 is LNHDA and CDR2 is SQIVND (reference sequence). Trimming pared 5 bases from V and 5 bases from J, leaving 10 bases between. This CDR3 region has 14 residues. CDR3 in DNA: TGTGCCAGTAGTCTCCGACAGGATAATTCACCCCTCCACTTT. As protein: CASSLRQDNSPLHF.

The J gene is TRBJ1-3, the V gene TRBV9; D gene ambiguous. This CDR3 is 17 amino acids long. Germline CDR1 and CDR2: SGDLS and YYNGEE. Trimming removed 0 bases from V and 0 bases from J, with 13 bases in between. In DNA form, the CDR3 reads TGTGCCAGCAGCGTAGGAGGATTCGGTGTCTCTGGAAACACCATATATTTT. Protein product: CASSVGGFGVSGNTIYF.

The chain joins TRBV5-1 to TRBJ1-1; possibly TRBD1 for D (6 bases). The CDR3 contains 14 residues. CDR1 is SGHRS, CDR2 YFSETQ, per germline. V shed 1 base and J shed 5 bases, with 12 bases lying between them. CDR3 sequence reads: CASSLKRGGTEAFF. CDR3 bases: TGCGCCAGCAGCTTGAAAAGGGGGGGAACTGAAGCTTTCTTT.

This rearrangement joins TRBV18 to TRBJ1-2; 9 bases agree with TRBD1. Looked up from germline, CDR1 is KGHSH and CDR2 is LQKENI. The CDR3 has 16 amino acids. V shed 0 bases, J shed 4 bases, and the junction held 6 bases outside the gene matches. In nucleotides, the CDR3 is TGTGCCAGCTCACCACCGGGGACAGGGACTACCTATGGCTACACCTTC. The encoded protein is CASSPPGTGTTYGYTF.

This chain uses TRBV27 with TRBJ2-7, with TRBD1 identical over 12 bases. Losses at the gene ends were 1 base for V and 5 bases for J; bases not matched to a gene: 9. Germline-derived CDR1 and CDR2 are MNHEY and SMNVEV (reference sequence). The CDR3 runs 17 residues. In DNA, the CDR3 is TGTGCCAGCAGTTTATTACCCCAGGGACAGGGGGCCAACGAGCAGTACTTC. It encodes CASSLLPQGQGANEQYF.

The chain uses TRBV11-2 and TRBJ2-1; the D gene is possibly TRBD2 (5 bases). Germline V gene data show CDR1 as SGHAT and CDR2 as FQNNGV. The CDR3 spans 15 residues. The V and J ends lost 5 bases and 2 bases respectively, with 13 bases between them. CDR3 in amino acids: CASSPLEATYNEQFF. CDR3 DNA sequence: TGTGCCAGCAGCCCCCTGGAGGCAACCTACAATGAGCAGTTCTTC.

The table lists this clone with a few counts. This chain joins TRBV19 and TRBJ1-5; 7 bases are shared with TRBD1. V lost 8 bases to trimming and J lost 8 bases; unmatched junction nucleotides: 9. The CDR3 length is 13 residues. In germline, CDR1 is LNHDA, CDR2 SQIVND (reference sequence). The CDR3 protein is CASASGGLKPQHF. DNA for the CDR3: TGTGCCAGTGCCTCAGGGGGTTTGAAGCCCCAGCATTTT.

There are a few counts of this clone. In the same sample, other DNA sequences code for this CDR3. This sequence joins TRBV14 and TRBJ2-1, with 13 bases aligning to TRBD2. The CDR3 has 15 residues. CDR1 is SGHDN and CDR2 is FVKESK in the germline V gene. V lost 2 bases, J lost 7 bases, and 2 bases stayed unmatched. The CDR3 nucleotides read TGTGCCAGCAGCCAAACTAGCGGGGGGGGAAATGAGCAGTTCTTC. Encoded protein: CASSQTSGGGNEQFF.

The V gene is TRBV25-1, the J gene TRBJ2-7; tentative D call: TRBD2 (5 bases). V was trimmed by 3 bases and J by 0 bases, leaving 9 bases between them. The CDR3 sequence is 14 residues long. Germline V CDR1 and CDR2: MGHDK, SYGVNS. CDR3 nucleotides: TGTGCCAGCAGTGATGGTGGACTCTCCTACGAGCAGTACTTC. This codes for CASSDGGLSYEQYF.

The gene calls are TRBV6-2 or TRBV6-3 and TRBJ2-7; D uncertain. The length of the CDR3 is 12 residues. V lost 4 bases, J lost 1 base, and 5 bases lay in between. The germline CDR1 and CDR2 sequences are MNHEY and SVGEGT. This chain's CDR3 is CASSLLSYEQYF. The DNA for the CDR3 is TGTGCCAGCAGTTTATTATCCTACGAGCAGTACTTC.

The rearrangement joins TRBV6-1 to TRBJ1-6, with D possibly being TRBD1 (6 bases). Trimming shortened V by 2 bases and J by 10 bases, and 12 bases separated the two germline ends. The CDR3 spans 14 residues. Looked up from germline, CDR1 is MNHNS and CDR2 is SASEGT. The chain's CDR3 is CASSEYGGRSPLHF. The DNA for the CDR3 is TGTGCCAGCAGTGAATATGGGGGCCGCTCACCCCTCCACTTT.

The rearrangement joins TRBV7-6 to TRBJ1-1, with D perhaps matching TRBD1 (6 bases). V was clipped by 2 bases and J by 1 base, with 8 bases between them. The germline V gene encodes CDR1 SGHVS and CDR2 FNYEAQ. CDR3 length: 14 residues. The CDR3 DNA reads TGTGCCAGCAGCTTACAGGGGCCGAACACTGAAGCTTTCTTT. It codes for CASSLQGPNTEAFF. The full variable domain, its missing parts supplied by reference TRBV7-6 and TRBJ1-1, is GAGVSQSPRYKVTKRGQDVALRCDPISGHVSLYWYRQALGQGPEFLTYFNYEAQQDKSGLPNDRFSAERPEGSISTLTIQRTEQRDSAMYRCASSLQGPNTEAFFGQGTRLTVV.

The J gene is TRBJ2-5, the V gene TRBV11-2; D is possibly TRBD1 (5 bases). The CDR3 contains 15 residues. Germline CDR1 is SGHAT and CDR2 is FQNNGV. The germline V and J ends were trimmed by 0 bases and 7 bases, with 15 bases remaining between them. CDR3 in amino acids: CASSLEFGHGATQYF. The CDR3 nucleotides read TGTGCCAGCAGCTTAGAGTTCGGCCATGGGGCGACCCAGTACTTC. The full variable domain, rest sourced from reference TRBV11-2 and TRBJ2-5, is EAGVAQSPRYKIIEKRQSVAFWCNPISGHATLYWYQQILGQGPKLLIQFQNNGVVDDSQLPKDRFSAERLKGVDSTLKIQPAKLEDSAVYLCASSLEFGHGATQYFGPGTRLLVL.

The rearrangement links TRBV5-1 to TRBJ1-2, with D perhaps TRBD1 (5 bases). Germline-derived CDR1 and CDR2 are SGHRS and YFSETQ. Trimming took 4 bases from V and 7 from J, leaving 14 bases between them. The CDR3 is 13 residues long. CDR3 sequence (DNA): TGCGCCAGCAGCATAGGGGCTTCCTTTGGCTACACCTTC. Translated, it gives CASSIGASFGYTF.

The J gene is TRBJ1-1, the V gene TRBV6-5, with D tentatively TRBD1 (6 bases). The CDR3 spans 13 residues. CDR1 and CDR2 from the germline V gene are MNHEY and SVGAGI. Trimming took 5 bases from V and 2 from J, leaving 9 bases between them. CDR3 amino acids: CASSTQGNTEAFF. DNA for the CDR3: TGTGCCAGCAGTACACAGGGTAACACTGAAGCTTTCTTT.

The rearrangement links TRBV7-7 to TRBJ2-3; D not resolved. CDR1 and CDR2 from the germline V gene are SSHAT and FNYEAQ (reference sequence). V lost 5 bases and J 1 base, leaving 13 bases between the germline ends. The CDR3 covers 15 residues. As DNA, the CDR3 is TGTGCCAGCAGCCTCACTGCTTTGGGCACAGATACGCAGTATTTT. Encoded protein: CASSLTALGTDTQYF.

This chain uses TRBV5-1 with TRBJ1-4; D is ambiguous. The CDR3 sequence is 14 residues long. Germline V gene data show CDR1 as SGHRS and CDR2 as YFSETQ. The V end was cut by 4 bases, the J end by 3 bases, with 10 bases between. Here the CDR3 DNA reads TGCGCCAGCAGCCTTGACGGGGCTAATGAAAAACTGTTTTTT. As protein: CASSLDGANEKLFF.

The rearrangement joins TRBV5-5 to TRBJ1-2; maybe TRBD1 (6 bases). V was pared by 4 bases and J by 5 bases, with 12 bases between. CDR3 length equals 13 residues. Germline V gene sequence: CDR1 SGHKS, CDR2 YYEKEE (reference sequence). This CDR3 is CASSTGQPYGYTF. The CDR3 bases are TGTGCCAGCAGCACCGGACAGCCGTATGGCTACACCTTC.

The gene calls are TRBV6-5 and TRBJ1-2, with D possibly matching TRBD1 (5 bases). The germline gives CDR1 MNHEY, CDR2 SVGAGI. The CDR3 loop spans 15 amino acids. The ends were cut back, 6 bases at V and 3 bases at J, with 17 bases in the middle. CDR3 in amino acids: CASSQRPGGDYGYTF. The CDR3 region has the DNA TGTGCCAGCAGCCAGCGACCGGGGGGTGACTATGGCTACACCTTC.

CDR3 residues: CASSPAGTGYYEQYF. DNA of the CDR3: TGCGCCAGCAGCCCCGCCGGGACAGGGTACTACGAGCAGTACTTC. This chain uses TRBV5-1 with TRBJ2-7, with TRBD1 matching 9 bases. V trimming: 4 bases; J trimming: 3 bases; junction bases outside the gene matches: 8. Germline V gene sequence: CDR1 SGHRS, CDR2 YFSETQ. The CDR3 has 15 amino acids.

This chain joins TRBV11-2 and TRBJ1-4; perhaps TRBD1 as D (5 bases). Germline V gives CDR1 SGHAT, CDR2 FQNNGV. The V gene lost 5 bases and the J gene lost 3 bases, with 16 bases spanning the gap. The CDR3 covers 16 residues. CDR3 DNA: TGTGCCAGCAGCACCCGCGGGGGACCGCCTAATGAAAAACTGTTTTTT. This codes for CASSTRGGPPNEKLFF.

The chain couples TRBV19 to TRBJ1-2; perhaps TRBD1 as D (5 bases). Trimming shortened V by 3 bases and J by 6 bases, and 17 bases separated the two germline ends. The CDR3 is 15 amino acids. Germline V CDR1 and CDR2: LNHDA, SQIVND (reference sequence). The CDR3 here is CASSIPQGSIDGYTF. The CDR3 bases are TGTGCCAGTAGTATTCCCCAGGGAAGTATAGATGGCTACACCTTC.

The chain employs TRBV6-5 and TRBJ1-1; D is possibly TRBD1 (5 bases). CDR3 length: 12 residues. Germline V gives CDR1 MNHEY, CDR2 SVGAGI. V shed 10 bases and J shed 0 bases, with 9 bases lying between them. The CDR3 DNA reads as TGTGCCACCGGGGGGATGAACACTGAAGCTTTCTTT. Protein product: CATGGMNTEAFF.

There are a few counts of this clone. The chain employs TRBV6-5 and TRBJ1-2, with 7 bases aligning to TRBD1. CDR3 length: 13 residues. V shed 5 bases and J 4 bases; nucleotides not matched to a gene: 4. The V gene's germline CDR1 is MNHEY and CDR2 SVGAGI. The CDR3 DNA reads TGTGCCAGCAGTCAACAGGGGACCTATGGCTACACCTTC. The encoded protein is CASSQQGTYGYTF.